This is a list of T cell receptor beta chains from one sample in a study of OX40 agonist ivuxolimab in advanced cancers. Clones were read by immunoSEQ multiplex PCR, and TCRdb kept only the in-frame ones, dropping some. The sample has about 81,000 clones; around 90% are singletons. This specimen consisted of CD4+ or CD8+ T cells sorted from blood, obtained in a trial of the OX40 agonist ivuxolimab. The receptors stem from an adult with an advanced solid tumor such as melanoma, head and neck, liver or kidney cancer. Both conserved end residues are part of each CDR3. The D gene is left open where the match is weak. Rows may omit the clone size; those that give it use once, few, many or a size class.

d_call,v_call,j_call,cdr3_length,clone_size,cdr3_aa,cdr3_nt
-,TRBV5-5,TRBJ1-2,15,few,CASSLAPQFNYGYTF,TGTGCCAGCAGCTTGGCCCCACAATTTAACTATGGCTACACCTTC
-,TRBV7-9,TRBJ1-5,15,-,CASSLGGALNQPQHF,TGTGCCAGCAGCTTAGGAGGGGCCCTCAATCAGCCCCAGCATTTT
-,TRBV19,TRBJ1-5,17,-,CASSIKRTAYSNQPQHF,TGTGCCAGTAGTATCAAACGGACAGCGTATAGCAATCAGCCCCAGCATTTT
-,TRBV9,TRBJ2-2,14,-,CASSVGLGPGELFF,TGTGCCAGCAGCGTAGGACTGGGGCCCGGGGAGCTGTTTTTT
-,TRBV19,TRBJ2-1,15,-,CASTKSRTAYNEQFF,TGTGCCAGTACCAAGTCCCGGACAGCCTACAATGAGCAGTTCTTC
-,TRBV4-3,TRBJ1-2,15,-,CASSQGARADYGYTF,TGCGCCAGCAGCCAAGGGGCTAGGGCTGACTATGGCTACACCTTC
-,TRBV6-5,TRBJ2-7,11,-,CAAGAGYEQYF,TGTGCTGCAGGGGCGGGCTACGAGCAGTACTTC
-,TRBV2,TRBJ1-1,13,-,CAIGLQVYTEAFF,TGTGCCATCGGCTTGCAGGTTTACACTGAAGCTTTCTTT
-,TRBV7-6,TRBJ1-1,20,-,CASSSLGGTHLTLMNTEAFF,TGTGCCAGCAGCTCCTTAGGAGGGACCCACTTAACCCTCATGAACACTGAAGCTTTCTTT
-,TRBV28,TRBJ1-1,15,-,CASSFALGGRTEAFF,TGTGCCAGCAGTTTTGCCTTGGGGGGGCGGACTGAAGCTTTCTTT
TRBD1,TRBV6-6,TRBJ2-7,15,-,CASSYSETGPDEQYF,TGTGCCAGCAGTTACTCCGAGACAGGGCCCGACGAGCAGTACTTC
-,TRBV28,TRBJ1-6,15,-,CASSQFSGYNSPLHF,TGTGCCAGCAGTCAGTTTTCTGGCTATAATTCACCCCTCCACTTT